This T cell receptor (beta chain) was profiled in a study of T cell repertoires in cytomegalovirus infection. Study background: In public TCR beta signatures, there were indications of both CMV infection and matching HLA type.

This CDR3 is 16 amino acids long. CDR1 MGHRA and CDR2 YSYEKL come from the germline V gene. The V and J ends lost 0 bases and 7 bases, in that order; junction bases with no gene match: 11. Study-wide points: What dominated the ex vivo response were HLA-C-restricted CMV-specific TCR beta clonotypes. Based on cumulative public TCR beta family frequency, carriers of CMV plus the relevant HLA were identified.

Ten or more counts support this clonotype. Its target is not known. Each CDR3 protein gets one entry after TCRdb re-called the reads with MiXCR. This repertoire shows hundreds of thousands of distinct CDR3 sequences, roughly 15% found once; its top ten account for more than 10%. J is TRBJ1-1 and V is TRBV4-1, with 7 bases matching TRBD1. This TCR was recovered from a human donor in good health (CMV status not recorded). Some clones in this sample may be carry-over from other donors' samples. Sequences were obtained from PBMCs. DNA for the CDR3: TGCGCCAGCAGCCAAGAAACTAGACAGGGCTCGTTTGAAGCTTTCTTT. Its translation: CASSQETRQGSFEAFF.